These 4 T cell receptor beta chains share one sample of origin, sequenced in a study of blood T cell repertoires in COVID-19. Clones were read by immunoSEQ multiplex PCR, and TCRdb kept only the in-frame ones, dropping some. Among about 180,000 clones listed, roughly 83% were seen once. The sequenced sample was peripheral blood. All receptors derive from a man aged 18 to 30 with active or convalescent COVID-19.

The V call is TRBV5-1, the J call TRBJ2-3; 7 bases are shared with TRBD2. Germline V gives CDR1 SGHRS, CDR2 YFSETQ. The J segment lost 1 base and the V segment lost 4 bases, leaving 9 bases of the junction unmatched. The CDR3 runs 16 residues. CDR3 protein: CASSPTSVTGTDTQYF. CDR3 DNA: TGCGCCAGCAGCCCTACTAGCGTTACCGGCACAGATACGCAGTATTTT.

V gene TRBV29-1 combines with J gene TRBJ2-5; possible D gene TRBD1, 6 bases. The length of the CDR3 is 14 residues. CDR1 and CDR2 (germline): SQVTM, ANQGSEA. V shed 7 bases and J shed 4 bases, with 19 bases lying between them. The CDR3 reads CSAPRGRGTETQYF. The DNA of the CDR3 is TGCAGCGCTCCCAGGGGCAGGGGAACAGAGACCCAGTACTTC. Full variable domain (outside the CDR3, taken from reference TRBV29-1 and TRBJ2-5): SAVISQKPSRDICQRGTSLTIQCQVDSQVTMMFWYRQQPGQSLTLIATANQGSEATYESGFVIDKFPISRPNLTFSTLTVSNMSPEDSSIYLCSAPRGRGTETQYFGPGTRLLVL.

The rearrangement links TRBV19 to TRBJ2-7; TRBD2 matches at 11 bases. CDR1 and CDR2 from the germline V gene are LNHDA and SQIVND (reference sequence). Trimming removed 3 bases from V and 0 bases from J; junction bases left unmatched: 10. The CDR3 sequence is 18 residues long. CDR3: CASSIYGTSGGTSYEQYF. CDR3 nucleotides: TGTGCCAGTAGTATCTACGGGACTAGCGGAGGGACCTCCTACGAGCAGTACTTC.

The chain couples TRBV19 to TRBJ1-5; tentative D call: TRBD1 (5 bases). This CDR3 spans 14 amino acids. The V end was cut by 5 bases, the J end by 0 bases, with 8 bases between. Germline V CDR1 and CDR2: LNHDA, SQIVND (reference sequence). The CDR3 protein is CASSLGASNQPQHF. As DNA, the CDR3 is TGTGCCAGTAGTTTAGGGGCTAGCAATCAGCCCCAGCATTTT.